This entry lists 26 T cell receptor beta chains sequenced from one sample in a study of cytomegalovirus exposure and HLA in healthy donors. 60 Vbeta and 13 Jbeta primers were used in PCR. Assay used: immunoSEQ multiplex PCR; TCRdb lists only in-frame clones, some missing. Altogether around 72,000 clones are present, around 64% being singletons, with the ten largest covering roughly 20%. The sample consisted of PBMCs. The receptor set was obtained from a man in his forties or fifties in good health and CMV-seropositive.

The rearrangement links TRBV29-1 to TRBJ1-1; D is possibly TRBD1 (5 bases). There are 11 residues in the CDR3. The V gene's germline CDR1 is SQVTM and CDR2 ANQGSEA. V shed 6 bases and J shed 11 bases, with 16 bases lying between them. CDR3 loop: CSVRQTDGAFF. The CDR3 region has the DNA TGCAGCGTGAGACAGACAGACGGGGCTTTCTTT.

This clone was recorded once. The chain employs TRBV2 and TRBJ1-1; 7 positions agree with TRBD1. J gave up 0 bases and V 5 bases, and 3 bases lay outside the gene matches. Germline V gene lookup returns CDR1 SNHLY and CDR2 FYNNEI. The CDR3 is 14 amino acids. This chain's CDR3 is CASSTGDMNTEAFF. CDR3 bases: TGTGCCAGCAGTACAGGGGATATGAACACTGAAGCTTTCTTT.

J is TRBJ1-6 and V is TRBV7-9; perhaps TRBD1 as D (6 bases). This CDR3 has 14 amino acids. Germline loops: CDR1 SEHNR, CDR2 FQNEAQ (reference sequence). Trimming took 5 bases from V and 10 from J, leaving 15 bases between them. The CDR3 region is CASSASWTESPLHF. In nucleotides, the CDR3 is TGTGCCAGCAGCGCCTCTTGGACAGAATCACCCCTCCACTTT. The full variable domain, completed using reference TRBV7-9 and TRBJ1-6, is DTGVSQNPRHKITKRGQNVTFRCDPISEHNRLYWYRQTLGQGPEFLTYFQNEAQLEKSRLLSDRFSAERPKGSFSTLEIQRTEQGDSAMYLCASSASWTESPLHFGNGTRLTVT.

The chain couples TRBV7-9 to TRBJ2-4, with 7 bases matching TRBD2. Germline assignment: CDR1 SEHNR and CDR2 FQNEAQ (reference sequence). The CDR3 spans 13 residues. V dropped 8 bases and J dropped 1; count of bases not matched to a gene: 2. The CDR3 here is CASAGGAKNIQYF. The CDR3 DNA reads TGTGCCAGCGCCGGGGGGGCCAAAAACATTCAGTACTTC. The full variable domain, with the rest looked up from reference TRBV7-9 and TRBJ2-4, is DTGVSQNPRHKITKRGQNVTFRCDPISEHNRLYWYRQTLGQGPEFLTYFQNEAQLEKSRLLSDRFSAERPKGSFSTLEIQRTEQGDSAMYLCASAGGAKNIQYFGAGTRLSVL.

This clone was recorded a few times. The chain uses TRBV28 and TRBJ2-7; 7 nucleotides line up with TRBD1. The trim removed 7 bases at V and 0 bases at J, leaving 9 bases unmatched. The CDR3 runs 15 residues. CDR1 is MDHEN, CDR2 SYDVKM, per germline. The CDR3, as DNA: TGTGCCAGCACGACAGGGTCTGCGGCCTCCTACGAGCAGTACTTC. Translated, it gives CASTTGSAASYEQYF.

This clone showed up just a few times. This chain's CDR3 is CASSWAPPGQFNEQYF. The CDR3 nucleotides are TGTGCCAGCAGTTGGGCTCCTCCGGGACAGTTCAACGAGCAGTACTTC. The chain uses TRBV6-5 and TRBJ2-7; 7 nucleotides line up with TRBD1. The CDR3 loop spans 16 amino acids. Per the germline V gene, CDR1 is MNHEY and CDR2 is SVGAGI. V lost 4 bases to trimming and J lost 5 bases; unmatched junction nucleotides: 14.

The chain carries TRBV7-3 and TRBJ2-7; D might be TRBD2 (5 bases). This CDR3 is built from 13 residues. Trimming shortened V by 5 bases and J by 6 bases, and 14 bases separated the two germline ends. CDR1 is SGHTA and CDR2 is FQGTGA in the germline V gene. In nucleotides, the CDR3 is TGTGCCAGCAGCAGAGGCCCTAGCTCCGAGCAGTACTTC. Protein: CASSRGPSSEQYF.

The sample holds a few counts of this clone. The V call is TRBV7-9, the J call TRBJ1-4; D possibly corresponds to TRBD1 (5 bases). This CDR3 region has 15 residues. The V end was cut by 1 base, the J end by 5 bases, with 11 bases between. Per the germline V gene, CDR1 is SEHNR and CDR2 is FQNEAQ (reference sequence). This CDR3 reads CASSLGGGMNEKLFF. The CDR3 DNA reads TGTGCCAGCAGCTTAGGGGGGGGAATGAATGAAAAACTGTTTTTT.

This chain uses TRBV5-1 with TRBJ1-6; 7 bases are a match to TRBD1. V trimming: 2 bases; J trimming: 8 bases; junction bases outside the gene matches: 10. This CDR3 region has 16 residues. Germline V gives CDR1 SGHRS, CDR2 YFSETQ. In DNA form, the CDR3 reads TGCGCCAGCAGCTTCGGACAGGCGGACCACTATTCACCCCTCCACTTT. Amino acid sequence: CASSFGQADHYSPLHF.

The chain joins TRBV9 to TRBJ2-3; 8 bases match TRBD2. CDR3 length equals 20 residues. Germline-derived CDR1 and CDR2 are SGDLS and YYNGEE. V lost 2 bases and J lost 2; bases outside the gene matches: 19. CDR3 sequence: CASSVTGNLWASGLTDTQYF. The CDR3 DNA follows: TGTGCCAGCAGCGTGACAGGCAACCTTTGGGCTAGCGGGCTCACAGATACGCAGTATTTT.

The rearrangement links TRBV7-9 to TRBJ2-5; D remains unclear. The ends were cut back, 2 bases at V and 2 bases at J, with 9 bases in the middle. Germline lookup yields CDR1 SEHNR and CDR2 FQNEAQ (reference sequence). This CDR3 has 14 residues. The CDR3 protein is CASSLFSTQETQYF. CDR3 nucleotide sequence: TGTGCCAGCAGCTTATTCTCCACTCAAGAGACCCAGTACTTC.

A few counts support this clone. The V gene is TRBV28, the J gene TRBJ2-7; TRBD1 might be the D (6 bases). Germline CDR1 MDHEN, CDR2 SYDVKM. The CDR3 covers 17 residues. V was trimmed by 8 bases and J by 1 base, leaving 24 bases between them. CDR3 residues: CASWGPDKTVGSYEQYF. The CDR3 coding sequence is TGTGCCAGCTGGGGGCCCGACAAGACAGTAGGATCCTACGAGCAGTACTTC.

This clone was found a few times. The V gene is TRBV19, the J gene TRBJ2-3; 11 positions agree with TRBD1. The CDR3 contains 14 residues. Germline CDR1 is LNHDA and CDR2 is SQIVND (reference sequence). Trimming removed 3 bases from V and 6 bases from J; junction bases left unmatched: 2. CDR3 amino acids: CASSIGQGADTQYF. The CDR3 bases are TGTGCCAGTAGTATTGGACAGGGGGCGGATACGCAGTATTTT.

This clone came up a few times. The chain carries TRBV6-5 and TRBJ1-6; D is possibly TRBD1 (5 bases). The V gene lost 4 bases and the J gene lost 8 bases, with 9 bases spanning the gap. Germline assignment: CDR1 MNHEY and CDR2 SVGAGI. This CDR3 region has 13 residues. The CDR3 bases are TGTGCCAGCAGTTCGACAGTGGATTCACCCCTCCACTTT. It translates to CASSSTVDSPLHF.

The chain joins TRBV4-2 to TRBJ2-1; 8 bases are a match to TRBD2. Germline V gene lookup returns CDR1 LGHNA and CDR2 YNFKEQ. This CDR3 spans 15 amino acids. V lost 0 bases and J lost 4; bases outside the gene matches: 2. The CDR3 DNA reads as TGTGCCAGCAGCCAAGACGGGGGGGAGTACAATGAGCAGTTCTTC. Its translation is CASSQDGGEYNEQFF.

This clone has more than one count but fewer than ten. This rearrangement joins TRBV5-8 to TRBJ1-5, with D unclear. The CDR3 totals 13 residues. The V gene lost 3 bases and the J gene lost 2 bases, with 6 bases spanning the gap. Germline CDR1 reads SGHTS; CDR2 reads YDEGEE. In nucleotides, the CDR3 is TGTGCCAGCAGCTCGGTAGGCAATCAGCCCCAGCATTTT. Translated: CASSSVGNQPQHF.

The chain employs TRBV7-8 and TRBJ2-7; 11 bases match TRBD1. Trimming cost V 5 bases and J 6 bases; bases outside gene matches: 6. The CDR3 sequence is 14 residues long. CDR1 is SGHVS and CDR2 is FQNEAQ in the germline V gene. DNA for the CDR3: TGTGCCAGCAGCCCCGCCGGGACAGGGGGCGAGCAGTACTTC. The encoded protein is CASSPAGTGGEQYF. Combining the CDR3 with reference TRBV7-8 and TRBJ2-7 gives the whole variable domain GAGVSQSPRYKVAKRGQDVALRCDPISGHVSLFWYQQALGQGPEFLTYFQNEAQLDKSGLPSDRFFAERPEGSVSTLKIQRTQQEDSAVYLCASSPAGTGGEQYFGPGTRLTVT.

This chain joins TRBV29-1 and TRBJ2-5, with D unclear. The better agreement between TRBJ2-7 and the DNA end casts doubt on the J call. Germline CDR1 reads SQVTM; CDR2 reads ANQGSEA. CDR3 size: 12 residues. This CDR3 reads CSVILPPYEQYF. As DNA, the CDR3 is TGCAGCGTTATACTCCCCCCCTACGAGCAGTACTTC.

This clone has only a few counts. The chain has TRBV6-1 and TRBJ1-2, with D unresolved. Germline assignment: CDR1 MNHNS and CDR2 SASEGT. Trimming stripped 0 bases from V and 6 bases from J, with 11 bases between. This CDR3 spans 14 amino acids. The CDR3 coding sequence is TGTGCCAGCAGTGAAGCGGGAGGACCCGATGGCTACACCTTC. Protein sequence: CASSEAGGPDGYTF.

For the CDR3, the DNA is TGTGCCAGCAGCTTGGGACAGGCCCAAGAGACCCAGTACTTC. Translating gives CASSLGQAQETQYF. The genes are TRBV5-8 and TRBJ2-5, with D possibly being TRBD1 (6 bases). Germline CDR1 reads SGHTS; CDR2 reads YDEGEE. Trimming removed 0 bases at V and 1 base at J, with 7 bases between. CDR3 length: 14 amino acids. Together with reference TRBV5-8 and TRBJ2-5, the CDR3 gives the full variable domain: EAGVTQSPTHLIKTRGQQATLRCSPISGHTSVYWYQQALGLGLQFLLWYDEGEERNRGNFPPRFSGRQFPNYSSELNVNALELEDSALYLCASSLGQAQETQYFGPGTRLLVL.

This clone was counted a single time. V and J are TRBV5-4 and TRBJ1-6; TRBD1 matches at 7 bases. CDR1 is SGHNT, CDR2 YYREEE, per germline (reference sequence). The CDR3 loop spans 15 amino acids. After removal of 4 bases from V and 7 bases from J, the junction contained 8 bases not matched to a gene. The CDR3 DNA sequence: TGTGCCAGCAGCCCAGGCCGACAGGGAAATTCACCCCTCCACTTT. It translates to CASSPGRQGNSPLHF.

The chain combines TRBV28 with TRBJ1-2; no clear D gene. The CDR3 contains 16 residues. Germline V gene data show CDR1 as MDHEN and CDR2 as SYDVKM. V gave up 3 bases and J gave up 1 base, with 15 bases separating them. CDR3 in DNA: TGTGCCAGCAGTTTGTATCCGAGAGTCATTAACTATGGCTACACCTTC. Its translation is CASSLYPRVINYGYTF.

This clone was detected only a few times. V usage is TRBV5-1 and J usage is TRBJ2-1, with TRBD1 identical over 11 bases. This CDR3 is 15 amino acids long. Per germline, CDR1 SGHRS and CDR2 YFSETQ. V shed 7 bases and J 5 bases; nucleotides not matched to a gene: 8. The DNA for the CDR3 is TGCGCCAGCGGGGACAGGGGGGGCTCGGACAATGAGCAGTTCTTC. It is translated as CASGDRGGSDNEQFF.

A single count supports this clone. The chain carries TRBV5-4 and TRBJ1-2, with 9 bases matching TRBD1. Looked up from germline, CDR1 is SGHNT and CDR2 is YYREEE (reference sequence). The trim removed 4 bases at V and 7 bases at J, leaving 8 bases unmatched. The CDR3 consists of 14 residues. The CDR3 DNA follows: TGTGCCAGCAGCGGGACAGGGCAGGGTAGTGGCTACACCTTC. As protein: CASSGTGQGSGYTF.

This clone was detected once. The chain couples TRBV10-1 to TRBJ2-1, with 10 bases matching TRBD1. The V segment lost 5 bases and the J segment 7 bases; nucleotides outside the gene matches: 11. From germline, CDR1 is WNHNN and CDR2 SYGVQD (reference sequence). This CDR3 contains 16 residues. In nucleotides, the CDR3 is TGCGCCAGCAGTCGAAACGCCGGGACAGGGGATAATGAGCAGTTCTTC. Its protein product is CASSRNAGTGDNEQFF.

The chain recombines TRBV10-3 with TRBJ2-3; D is ambiguous. Germline CDR1 ENHRY, CDR2 SYGVKD. Deletions cut 4 bases from V and 5 bases from J, with 10 bases between. The CDR3 length is 13 residues. The CDR3 coding sequence is TGTGCCATCAGTGGAACCCTAGGAGATACGCAGTATTTT. As protein: CAISGTLGDTQYF.